What follows are 16 T cell receptor beta chains derived from one specimen sequenced in a study of breast tumors, draining lymph nodes, adjacent tissues. MiXCR, run by TCRdb on the multiplex PCR reads, gives a single entry per CDR3 protein. The sample yields 84,000 or so distinct CDR3 sequences, over 25% seen once. Breast cancer patients provided tissue from their axillary draining lymph nodes. The sample taken for sequencing was axillary lymph node tissue. The source of these receptors is a female donor with breast cancer. Some clones in this sample may be carry-over from other donors' samples.

The chain employs TRBV9 and TRBJ2-7, with TRBD1 as a possible D gene (6 bases). CDR3 length equals 13 residues. Germline V CDR1 and CDR2: SGDLS, YYNGEE. The CDR3 region is CARIRDISYEQYF. The CDR3 region has the DNA TGTGCTAGAATCCGGGACATCTCCTACGAGCAGTACTTC. Complete variable domain (other parts from reference TRBV9 and TRBJ2-7): DSGVTQTPKHLITATGQRVTLRCSPRSGDLSVYWYQQSLDQGLQFLIQYYNGEERAKGNILERFSAQQFPDLHSELNLSSLELGDSALYFCARIRDISYEQYFGPGTRLTVT.

The gene calls are TRBV19 and TRBJ2-2; tentatively, D is TRBD2 (5 bases). The CDR3 covers 15 residues. Germline-derived CDR1 and CDR2 are LNHDA and SQIVND (reference sequence). The V end was cut by 6 bases, the J end by 1 base, with 12 bases between. The CDR3: CASRGGAVNTGELFF. CDR3 nucleotide sequence: TGTGCCAGTAGAGGAGGAGCAGTGAACACCGGGGAGCTGTTTTTT.

This clonotype was counted ten times or more. The chain combines TRBV10-1 with TRBJ2-5, with TRBD2 matching 9 bases. Germline V lookup: CDR1 WNHNN, CDR2 SYGVQD (reference sequence). The CDR3 length is 15 residues. Unmatched junction bases numbered 10, after V lost 6 bases and J lost 5 bases. Here the CDR3 reads CASSGRSGGRETQYF. As DNA, the CDR3 is TGCGCCAGCAGCGGACGGAGCGGGGGGCGGGAGACCCAGTACTTC.

As concerns this clonotype: It may be a read error: a sequence one base away is much more abundant. V is TRBV5-4 and J is TRBJ1-2; no reliable D call. Trimming stripped 5 bases from V and 4 bases from J, with 12 bases between. CDR3 length equals 13 residues. CDR1 is SGHNT and CDR2 is YYREEE in the germline V gene (reference sequence). The CDR3 is CASSPATTYGYTF. DNA for the CDR3: TGTGCCAGCAGTCCGGCCACTACCTATGGCTACACCTTC.

The V and J genes are TRBV19 and TRBJ1-2; D gene ambiguous. The V gene lost 6 bases and the J gene lost 3 bases, with 17 bases spanning the gap. This CDR3 is built from 15 residues. Per the germline V gene, CDR1 is LNHDA and CDR2 is SQIVND (reference sequence). This CDR3 is CASRLGQRVDYGYTF. In DNA, the CDR3 is TGTGCCAGTAGACTGGGCCAACGGGTGGACTATGGCTACACCTTC.

This clonotype was counted many times. The chain has TRBV12-3 or TRBV12-4 and TRBJ2-7; TRBD1 aligns across 7 bases. V lost 6 bases, J lost 0 bases, and 8 bases stayed unmatched. The CDR3 length is 15 residues. CDR3 bases: TGTGCCAGCAGCCGGGGACAGCTAAACTCCTACGAGCAGTACTTC. It encodes CASSRGQLNSYEQYF.

This clonotype was recorded at least ten times. An end of the junction does not agree with germline; a read error may underlie this. The chain employs TRBV11-2 and TRBJ1-4; tentative D call: TRBD1 (5 bases). Germline loops: CDR1 SGHAT, CDR2 FQNNGV. CDR3 size: 13 residues. The CDR3 DNA is TGTGCCGGCAGTTCCAACAGGAATGAAAAACTGTTTTTT. This sequence encodes CAGSSNRNEKLFF.

Note on this clonotype: Being one base from a much bigger clone, this may be a read error. CDR3 sequence (DNA): TGTGCCAGCAGCTATACTGGCGGGAGCTACAATGAGCAGTTCTTC. This encodes CASSYTGGSYNEQFF. This chain joins TRBV6-2 or TRBV6-3 and TRBJ2-1; 7 bases are a match to TRBD2. This CDR3 comprises 15 residues. Per germline, CDR1 MNHEY and CDR2 SVGEGT. J was trimmed by 3 bases and V by 6 bases; bases with no gene match: 8.

The sample holds one count of this clonotype. Since a much larger clone is just one base distant, this may be a read error. J is TRBJ2-2 and V is TRBV19; tentatively, D is TRBD2 (6 bases). CDR1 is LNHDA, CDR2 SQIVND, per germline (reference sequence). CDR3 length: 14 amino acids. The CDR3 reads CASSVATGAGGLFF. For the CDR3, the DNA is TGTGCCAGTAGTGTCGCAACCGGGGCCGGGGGGCTGTTTTTT. The whole variable domain, remainder taken from reference TRBV19 and TRBJ2-2, is DGGITQSPKYLFRKEGQNVTLSCEQNLNHDAMYWYRQDPGQGLRLIYYSQIVNDFQKGDIAEGYSVSREKKESFPLTVTSAQKNPTAFYLCASSVATGAGGLFFGEGSRLTVL.

This clonotype was counted ten times or more. The chain has TRBV2 and TRBJ1-6, with 8 bases fitting TRBD1. Germline CDR1 reads SNHLY; CDR2 reads FYNNEI. Trimming cost V 2 bases and J 8 bases; bases outside gene matches: 8. This CDR3 comprises 16 residues. DNA of the CDR3: TGTGCCAGCAGTGAATTTCAGGGGGCCGGTCATTCACCCCTCCACTTT. This encodes CASSEFQGAGHSPLHF.

J is TRBJ2-7 and V is TRBV28; tentatively, D is TRBD1 (8 bases). This CDR3 contains 18 residues. Germline CDR1 reads MDHEN; CDR2 reads SYDVKM. V was cut by 2 bases and J by 2 bases, with 22 bases left in between. CDR3 amino acids: CASSLAGGAGGGAYEQYF. The CDR3 DNA follows: TGTGCCAGCAGTTTAGCAGGGGGCGCAGGCGGGGGAGCCTACGAGCAGTACTTC.

This clonotype was detected many times. The CDR3 region is CASSLVGQAYEQYF. For the CDR3, the DNA is TGTGCCAGCAGCTTAGTTGGACAGGCCTACGAGCAGTACTTC. This sequence joins TRBV7-6 and TRBJ2-7; 7 bases are shared with TRBD1. The V gene end was trimmed by 1 base and the J gene end by 2 bases; junction bases not matched to a gene: 2. This CDR3 is built from 14 residues. In germline, CDR1 is SGHVS, CDR2 FNYEAQ.

This clonotype was counted between two and nine times. For the CDR3, the DNA is TGTGCCAGCAGCCCAACCAGCCGACCGGAGCAGTTCTTC. This sequence encodes CASSPTSRPEQFF. The chain uses TRBV11-1 and TRBJ2-1; no firm D call. Germline V gene lookup returns CDR1 SGHAT and CDR2 FQDESV (reference sequence). The CDR3 is 13 residues long. Trimming took 5 bases from V and 10 from J, leaving 15 bases between them.

This clonotype was detected ten times or more. A read error may explain this, as a much larger clone is one base away. This chain connects TRBV6-4 to TRBJ2-7; either TRBD1 or TRBD2 may fit D (5 bases each). The length of the CDR3 is 16 residues. CDR1 is MRHNA, CDR2 SNTAGT, per germline. CDR3 protein: CASSHSGPSLSVEQYF. Here the CDR3 DNA reads TGTGCCAGCAGTCACTCGGGGCCTAGCCTGTCGGTCGAGCAGTACTTC.

At least ten counts were recorded for this clonotype. V gene TRBV11-3 combines with J gene TRBJ2-4; D is uncertain. CDR3 length: 14 amino acids. Trimming removed 0 bases from V and 0 bases from J, with 3 bases in between. Germline CDR1 reads SGHNT; CDR2 reads YENEEA. The CDR3 protein is CASSLEKAKNIQYF. As DNA, the CDR3 is TGTGCCAGCAGCTTAGAGAAAGCCAAAAACATTCAGTACTTC.

Details on this clonotype: Since no conserved phenylalanine or tryptophan closes the CDR3, a read error is the likely cause. The limits of the CDR3 on the DNA are not certain, so only TCRdb's listed CDR3 is given. The chain employs TRBV12-3 or TRBV12-4 and TRBJ1-5; the table's D call TRBD1 went unverified against the DNA. The CDR3 region is 9 residues in length, termini included. The CDR3 loop is CASSFRAGI.